This T cell receptor (beta chain) was sequenced in a study of CD8+ T cells in alopecia areata. Study-wide background: Among treated patients, oral tofacitinib was administered at 5 to 10 mg twice daily.

Germline trimming cut 2 bases from V and 8 bases from J; bases unmatched to any gene: 3. The CDR3 extends over 14 amino acids. Germline values: CDR1 SGHAT, CDR2 FQNNGV. RNA was extracted and reverse transcribed into cDNA as the sequencing template. Data came from immunoSEQ multiplex PCR; TCRdb stores just in-frame clones and leaves some out. The sample lists 150,000 to 200,000 clones, about 65% occurring once. The treatment: oral pan-JAK inhibitor, 5-10 mg twice daily. The clonotype comes from a human donor with alopecia areata. This material consisted of CD4+ T cells sorted from blood, taken at approximately week 50, from a patient treated with tofacitinib. The J gene is TRBJ1-6, the V gene TRBV11-2, with 7 bases that match TRBD1. The CDR3 DNA is TGTGCCAGCAGCTTACAGGGGGTTCATTCACCCCTCCACTTT. Translation gives CASSLQGVHSPLHF.